The clone carrying this T cell receptor (beta chain) turned up a few times. What it binds is not known. From the 5' RACE reads, TCRdb called clonotypes with MiXCR, one entry per CDR3 protein. The profile shows some 320,000 distinct CDR3 sequences, roughly an eighth of them singletons. This specimen belongs to a study of T-cell memory formation after mild COVID-19. Study as a whole: The two donors had largely donor-specific TCR clusters. General observations from the study: Pre-infection memory already had some responding clones, implying cross-reactive memory joined. Confirmation was lacking for SARS-CoV-2 specificity of second-wave clones that peaked on day 37. Clones contracting over day 15 to 85 were CD4/CD8 balanced, with later expanders leaning CD4+.

Germline loops: CDR1 MDHEN, CDR2 SYDVKM. There are 12 residues in the CDR3. Trimming shortened V by 5 bases and J by 0 bases, and 5 bases separated the two germline ends. The receptor was derived from a man between 18 and 29 years old who had mild COVID-19 (a few samples of this study predate the infection). Cell type and time point are not known. V gene TRBV28 combines with J gene TRBJ2-7; D is ambiguous. The sample was PBMCs or a T cell subset sorted from them (not recorded which). CDR3 amino acids: CASSGPSYEQYV. DNA of the CDR3: TGTGCCAGCAGTGGACCCTCCTACGAGCAGTACGTC.